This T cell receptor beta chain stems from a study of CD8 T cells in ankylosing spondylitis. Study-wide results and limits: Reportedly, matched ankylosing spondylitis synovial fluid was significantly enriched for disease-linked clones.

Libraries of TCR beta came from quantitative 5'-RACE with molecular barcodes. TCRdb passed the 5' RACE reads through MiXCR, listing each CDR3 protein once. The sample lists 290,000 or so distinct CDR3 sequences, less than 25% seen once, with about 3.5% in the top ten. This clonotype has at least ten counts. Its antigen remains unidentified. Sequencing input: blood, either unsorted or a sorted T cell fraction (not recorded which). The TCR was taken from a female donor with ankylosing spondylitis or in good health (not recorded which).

The CDR3 spells CSAIAGGRTDTQYF. The CDR3, as DNA: TGCAGTGCAATAGCGGGAGGGCGCACAGATACGCAGTATTTT. V gene TRBV20-1 combines with J gene TRBJ2-3; TRBD2 matches at 11 bases. With 6 bases clipped from V and 1 base from J, the junction kept 3 bases outside the gene matches. This CDR3 spans 14 amino acids. Germline CDR1 reads DFQATT; CDR2 reads SNEGSKA (reference sequence).